The next 10 T cell receptor beta chains were all read from a single sample in a study of T-cell reconstitution after alpha-beta-depleted transplantation in children. TCRbeta library construction was performed incorporating unique molecular identifiers. TCRdb re-analysed the PCR reads in MiXCR, keeping a single row per CDR3 protein. The table has about 500,000 distinct CDR3 sequences, around 10% seen once. Sequencing used PBMCs, mostly from graft donor cells, obtained 180 days after TCRalphabeta/CD19-depleted stem cell transplant. The source of these receptors is a female patient aged 2-15 years who had a stem cell transplant for aplastic anemia, so the T cells may come from the graft donor.

This clonotype came up a few times. V usage is TRBV12-3 or TRBV12-4 and J usage is TRBJ2-1, with 7 bases fitting TRBD1. J gave up 1 base and V 7 bases, and 7 bases lay outside the gene matches. The CDR3 extends over 15 amino acids. The CDR3 here is CASIPNRGSYNEQFF. DNA for the CDR3: TGTGCCAGCATCCCAAACAGGGGATCCTACAATGAGCAGTTCTTC.

CDR3 sequence (DNA): TGCAGCGGGTCTAGCGGGAGGTTATACAATGAGCAGTTCTTC. Protein sequence: CSGSSGRLYNEQFF. The rearrangement links TRBV29-1 to TRBJ2-1; 11 bases align to TRBD2. Germline trimming cut 7 bases from V and 4 bases from J; bases unmatched to any gene: 6. The CDR3 sequence is 14 residues long. CDR1 SQVTM and CDR2 ANQGSEA come from the germline V gene.

The gene calls are TRBV12-3 or TRBV12-4 and TRBJ2-1; 9 nucleotides align to TRBD2. The ends lost 6 bases at V and 4 bases at J; junction bases unmatched: 13. The CDR3 is made up of 17 amino acids. Here the CDR3 reads CASRAPGREGPYNEQFF. The CDR3 DNA sequence: TGTGCCAGCAGAGCTCCTGGGCGGGAGGGCCCTTACAATGAGCAGTTCTTC.

Concerning this clonotype itself: One end of the junction is discordant with germline, which a read error may explain. J is TRBJ2-7 and V is TRBV5-1; D may be TRBD1 (6 bases). CDR1 is SGHRS and CDR2 is YFSETQ in the germline V gene. The CDR3 loop spans 12 amino acids. In DNA, the CDR3 is TGCGCCAGCAGCTCCCAGGGGAACGACCAGTACTTC. Translating it yields CASSSQGNDQYF.

CDR3 in amino acids: CASSPQEGTEAFF. DNA of the CDR3: TGTGCCAGCTCACCACAGGAGGGCACTGAAGCTTTCTTT. The rearrangement links TRBV18 to TRBJ1-1; unclear D gene. The ends were cut back, 1 base at V and 4 bases at J, with 7 bases in the middle. The V gene's germline CDR1 is KGHSH and CDR2 LQKENI. The CDR3 has 13 residues.

This clonotype has more than one count but fewer than ten. This chain connects TRBV20-1 to TRBJ2-6; D gene ambiguous. Germline V gives CDR1 DFQATT, CDR2 SNEGSKA (reference sequence). Trimming pared 5 bases from V and 0 bases from J, leaving 8 bases between. The CDR3 sequence is 14 residues long. The CDR3 protein is CSASASSGANVLTF. The CDR3 nucleotides are TGCAGTGCTTCGGCTAGCTCTGGGGCCAACGTCCTGACTTTC.

The sample holds a few counts of this clonotype. The chain combines TRBV6-1 with TRBJ2-2; D possibly uses TRBD1 or TRBD2 (5 bases each). Looked up from germline, CDR1 is MNHNS and CDR2 is SASEGT. Trimming removed 7 bases from V and 3 bases from J, with 21 bases in between. CDR3 length: 17 residues. The CDR3 spells CASTKRPGTDYTGELFF. CDR3 sequence (DNA): TGTGCCAGCACTAAGAGGCCCGGGACGGACTACACCGGGGAGCTGTTTTTT.

The rearrangement links TRBV29-1 to TRBJ2-1; tentative D call: TRBD1 (8 bases). This CDR3 is 15 amino acids long. CDR1 is SQVTM and CDR2 is ANQGSEA in the germline V gene. The V end lost 6 bases, the J end lost 4 bases, and 19 bases lay between the germline ends. This CDR3 is CSVARGDRRYNEQFF. CDR3 coding DNA: TGCAGCGTCGCCCGGGGGGACAGGCGTTACAATGAGCAGTTCTTC.

In its sample, this clonotype was seen a few times. The chain has TRBV4-1 and TRBJ1-5; D is possibly TRBD1 (5 bases). The CDR3 spans 15 residues. Germline V gene lookup returns CDR1 MGHRA and CDR2 YSYEKL. Trimming pared 4 bases from V and 3 bases from J, leaving 13 bases between. In nucleotides, the CDR3 is TGCGCCAGCAGCCTCTCAGACAGCCTCAATCAGCCCCAGCATTTT. Residues: CASSLSDSLNQPQHF.

This clonotype was seen at least ten times. The genes are TRBV4-1 and TRBJ2-7, with TRBD2 matching 11 bases. CDR1 and CDR2 (germline): MGHRA, YSYEKL. J was trimmed by 0 bases and V by 2 bases; bases with no gene match: 6. This CDR3 spans 17 amino acids. The CDR3 loop reads CASSQLTGTSGSYEQYV. The CDR3 bases are TGCGCCAGCAGCCAACTTACCGGGACTAGCGGCTCCTACGAGCAGTACGTC.